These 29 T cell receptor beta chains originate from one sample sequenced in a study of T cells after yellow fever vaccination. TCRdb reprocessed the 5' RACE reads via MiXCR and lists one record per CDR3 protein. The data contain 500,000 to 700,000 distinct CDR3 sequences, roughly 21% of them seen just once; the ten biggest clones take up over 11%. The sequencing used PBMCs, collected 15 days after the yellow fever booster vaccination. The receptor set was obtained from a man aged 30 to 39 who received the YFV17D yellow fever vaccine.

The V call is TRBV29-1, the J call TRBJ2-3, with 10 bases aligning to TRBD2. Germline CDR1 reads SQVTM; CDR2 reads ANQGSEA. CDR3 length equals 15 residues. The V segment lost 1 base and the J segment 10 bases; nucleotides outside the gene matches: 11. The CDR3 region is CSVEGFTSGKTPQYF. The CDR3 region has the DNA TGCAGCGTTGAAGGGTTTACTAGCGGGAAGACCCCGCAGTATTTT.

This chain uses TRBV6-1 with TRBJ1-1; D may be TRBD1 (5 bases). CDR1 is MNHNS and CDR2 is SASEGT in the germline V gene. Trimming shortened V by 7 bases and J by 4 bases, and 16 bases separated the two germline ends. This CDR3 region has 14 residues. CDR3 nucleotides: TGTGCCAGCACCCAACTAGGGGACGGCACTGAAGCTTTCTTT. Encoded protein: CASTQLGDGTEAFF.

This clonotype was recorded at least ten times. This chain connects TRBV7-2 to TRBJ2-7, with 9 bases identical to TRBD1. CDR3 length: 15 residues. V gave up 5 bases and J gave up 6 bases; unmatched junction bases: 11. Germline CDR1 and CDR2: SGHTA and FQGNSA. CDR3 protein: CASSIWDRVGSEQYF. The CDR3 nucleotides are TGTGCCAGCAGCATTTGGGACAGGGTGGGTTCCGAGCAGTACTTC. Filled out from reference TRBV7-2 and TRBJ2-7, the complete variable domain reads GAGVSQSPSNKVTEKGKDVELRCDPISGHTALYWYRQSLGQGLEFLIYFQGNSAPDKSGLPSDRFSAERTGGSVSTLTIQRTQQEDSAVYLCASSIWDRVGSEQYFGPGTRLTVT.

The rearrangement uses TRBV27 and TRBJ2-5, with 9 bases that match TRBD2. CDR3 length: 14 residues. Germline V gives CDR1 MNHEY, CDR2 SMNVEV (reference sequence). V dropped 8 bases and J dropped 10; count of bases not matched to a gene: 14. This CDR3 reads CASRPIAGEGDQYF. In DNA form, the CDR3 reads TGTGCCAGCCGCCCTATAGCGGGAGAGGGAGACCAGTACTTC.

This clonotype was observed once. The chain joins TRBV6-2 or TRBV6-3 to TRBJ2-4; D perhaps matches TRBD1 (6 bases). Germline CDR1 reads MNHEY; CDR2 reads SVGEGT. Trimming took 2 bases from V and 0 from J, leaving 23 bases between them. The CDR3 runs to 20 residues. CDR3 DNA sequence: TGTGCCAGCAGTTACCCAACGGACAGAGGGGAAAGGGGAGCCAAAAACATTCAGTACTTC. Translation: CASSYPTDRGERGAKNIQYF.

The CDR3 is CASSFIAGRDTQYF. The CDR3 DNA follows: TGTGCCAGCAGTTTCATAGCGGGAAGAGATACGCAGTATTTT. This sequence joins TRBV13 and TRBJ2-3, with 8 bases matching TRBD2. Germline CDR1 reads PRHDT; CDR2 reads FYEKMQ (reference sequence). V was clipped by 6 bases and J by 5 bases; unmatched bases: 7. The CDR3 covers 14 residues.

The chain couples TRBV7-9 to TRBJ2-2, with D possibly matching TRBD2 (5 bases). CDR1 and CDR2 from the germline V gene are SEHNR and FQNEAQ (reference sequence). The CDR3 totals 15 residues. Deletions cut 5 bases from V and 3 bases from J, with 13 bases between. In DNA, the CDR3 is TGTGCCAGCAGCGTGCTGGACTTGGACACCGGGGAGCTGTTTTTT. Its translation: CASSVLDLDTGELFF.

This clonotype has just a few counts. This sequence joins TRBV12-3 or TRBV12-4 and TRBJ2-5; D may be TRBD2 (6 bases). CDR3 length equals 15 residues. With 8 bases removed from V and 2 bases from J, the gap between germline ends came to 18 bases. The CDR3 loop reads CASSVSGDRQETQYF. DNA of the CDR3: TGTGCCAGCTCCGTTAGCGGAGATAGACAAGAGACCCAGTACTTC.

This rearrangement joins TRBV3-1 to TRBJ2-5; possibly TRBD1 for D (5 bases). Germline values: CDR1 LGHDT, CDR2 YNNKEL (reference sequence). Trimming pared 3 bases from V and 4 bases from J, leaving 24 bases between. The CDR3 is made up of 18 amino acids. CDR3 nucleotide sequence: TGTGCCAGCAGCCACCCCCCGAAGGGGCCGCCGCTGTCAGAGACCCAGTACTTC. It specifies CASSHPPKGPPLSETQYF.

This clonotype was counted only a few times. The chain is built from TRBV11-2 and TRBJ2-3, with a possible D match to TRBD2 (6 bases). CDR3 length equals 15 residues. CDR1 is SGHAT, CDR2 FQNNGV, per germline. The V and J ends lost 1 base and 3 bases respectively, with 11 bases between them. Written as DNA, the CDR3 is TGTGCCAGCAGCTTAGGAGAGGGAGGAACAGATACGCAGTATTTT. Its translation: CASSLGEGGTDTQYF.

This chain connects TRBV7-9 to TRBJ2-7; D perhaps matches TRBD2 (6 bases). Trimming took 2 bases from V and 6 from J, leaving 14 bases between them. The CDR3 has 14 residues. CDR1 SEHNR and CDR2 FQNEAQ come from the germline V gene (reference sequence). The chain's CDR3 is CASSLLTSTGEQYF. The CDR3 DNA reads TGTGCCAGCAGCTTACTTACTAGCACAGGCGAGCAGTACTTC.

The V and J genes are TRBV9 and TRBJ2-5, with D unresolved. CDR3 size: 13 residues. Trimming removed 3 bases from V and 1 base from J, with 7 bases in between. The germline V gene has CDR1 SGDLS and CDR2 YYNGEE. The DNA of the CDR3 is TGTGCCAGCAGCGCCGCCAGCCAAGAGACCCAGTACTTC. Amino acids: CASSAASQETQYF.

The CDR3 sequence is CASSSHPSAGDNNEQFF. CDR3 nucleotides: TGTGCCAGCAGCTCACACCCCTCAGCGGGAGATAACAATGAGCAGTTCTTC. The genes are TRBV5-4 and TRBJ2-1, with TRBD2 identical over 8 bases. The junction had 13 bases not matched to a gene; V was cut back by 3 bases and J by 5 bases. This CDR3 is 17 amino acids long. CDR1 is SGHNT, CDR2 YYREEE, per germline (reference sequence).

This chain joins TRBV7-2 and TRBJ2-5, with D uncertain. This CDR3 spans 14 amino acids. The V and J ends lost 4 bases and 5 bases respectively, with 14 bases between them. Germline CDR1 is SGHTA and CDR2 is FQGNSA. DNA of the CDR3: TGTGCCAGCAGCTCGTGGGGTTCCGGCGAGACCCAGTACTTC. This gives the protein CASSSWGSGETQYF.

The DNA for the CDR3 is TGTGCCAGCAGCTTAGGTCTGTTGTTGGCGGGTATTTACAATGAGCAGTTCTTC. It is translated as CASSLGLLLAGIYNEQFF. The chain is built from TRBV13 and TRBJ2-1; D perhaps matches TRBD2 (5 bases). Trimming shortened V by 0 bases and J by 4 bases, and 19 bases separated the two germline ends. The CDR3 contains 18 residues. The germline V gene has CDR1 PRHDT and CDR2 FYEKMQ (reference sequence).

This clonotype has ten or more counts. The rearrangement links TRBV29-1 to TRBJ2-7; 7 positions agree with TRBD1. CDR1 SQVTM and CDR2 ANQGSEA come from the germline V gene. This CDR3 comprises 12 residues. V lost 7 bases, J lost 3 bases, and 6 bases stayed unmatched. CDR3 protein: CSARDRNYEQYF. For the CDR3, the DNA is TGCAGCGCCCGGGACAGAAACTACGAGCAGTACTTC.

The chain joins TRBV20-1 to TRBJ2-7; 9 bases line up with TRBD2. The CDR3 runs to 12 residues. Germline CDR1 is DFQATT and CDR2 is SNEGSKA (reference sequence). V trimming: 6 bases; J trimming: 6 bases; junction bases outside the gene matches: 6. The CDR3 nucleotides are TGCAGTGCCCAGGGACTAGCCGGCGAGCAGTACTTC. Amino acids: CSAQGLAGEQYF.

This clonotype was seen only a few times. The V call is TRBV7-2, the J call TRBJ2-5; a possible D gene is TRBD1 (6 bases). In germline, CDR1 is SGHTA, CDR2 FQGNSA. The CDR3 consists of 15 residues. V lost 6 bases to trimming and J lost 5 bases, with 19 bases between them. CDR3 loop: CASRDGTSGMETQYF. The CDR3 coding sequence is TGTGCCAGCAGAGATGGGACATCCGGGATGGAGACCCAGTACTTC.

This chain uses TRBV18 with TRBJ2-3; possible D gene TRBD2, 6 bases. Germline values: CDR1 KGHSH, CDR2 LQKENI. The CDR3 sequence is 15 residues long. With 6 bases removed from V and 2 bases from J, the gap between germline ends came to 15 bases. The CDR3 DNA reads TGTGCCAGCTCTCTAGGGACTTACAACACAGATACGCAGTATTTT. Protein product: CASSLGTYNTDTQYF.

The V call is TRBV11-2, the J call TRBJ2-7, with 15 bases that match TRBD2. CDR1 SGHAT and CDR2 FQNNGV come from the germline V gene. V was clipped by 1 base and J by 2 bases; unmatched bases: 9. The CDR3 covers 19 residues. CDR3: CASSLGGLAGGLTPYEQYF. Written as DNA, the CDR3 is TGTGCCAGCAGCTTAGGGGGACTAGCGGGAGGATTAACCCCCTACGAGCAGTACTTC.

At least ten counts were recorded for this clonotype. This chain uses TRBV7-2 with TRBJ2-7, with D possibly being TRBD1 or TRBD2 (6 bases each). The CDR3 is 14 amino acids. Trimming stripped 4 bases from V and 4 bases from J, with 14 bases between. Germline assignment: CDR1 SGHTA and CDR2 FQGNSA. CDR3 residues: CASSWDRRGYEQYF. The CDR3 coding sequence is TGTGCCAGCAGCTGGGACCGGAGGGGGTACGAGCAGTACTTC.

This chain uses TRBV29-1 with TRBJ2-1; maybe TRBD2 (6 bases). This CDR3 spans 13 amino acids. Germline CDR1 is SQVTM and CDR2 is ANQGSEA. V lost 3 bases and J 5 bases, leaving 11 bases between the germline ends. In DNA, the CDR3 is TGCAGCGTTGATGGGACTCCTAACAATGAGCAGTTCTTC. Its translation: CSVDGTPNNEQFF.

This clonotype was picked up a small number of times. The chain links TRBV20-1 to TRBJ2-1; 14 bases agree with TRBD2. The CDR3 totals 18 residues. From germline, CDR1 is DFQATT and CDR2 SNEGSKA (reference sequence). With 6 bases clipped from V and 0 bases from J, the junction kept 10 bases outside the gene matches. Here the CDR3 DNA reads TGCAGTGCAATACCGGGACTAGCGGGAGAAGGCTCCTACAATGAGCAGTTCTTC. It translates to CSAIPGLAGEGSYNEQFF.

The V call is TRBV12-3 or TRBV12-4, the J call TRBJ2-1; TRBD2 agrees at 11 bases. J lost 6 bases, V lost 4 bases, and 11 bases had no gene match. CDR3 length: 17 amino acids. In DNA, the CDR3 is TGTGCCAGCAGTTCACTAGCGGGAGAGGTGTTGGGCAATGAGCAGTTCTTC. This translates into CASSSLAGEVLGNEQFF.

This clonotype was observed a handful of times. The chain's CDR3 is CASSLLDSGEETQYF. The DNA for the CDR3 is TGTGCCAGCAGCCTCCTAGATTCGGGGGAAGAGACCCAGTACTTC. V usage is TRBV12-3 or TRBV12-4 and J usage is TRBJ2-5, with D perhaps matching TRBD2 (6 bases). With 6 bases removed from V and 3 bases from J, the gap between germline ends came to 17 bases. CDR3 length equals 15 residues.

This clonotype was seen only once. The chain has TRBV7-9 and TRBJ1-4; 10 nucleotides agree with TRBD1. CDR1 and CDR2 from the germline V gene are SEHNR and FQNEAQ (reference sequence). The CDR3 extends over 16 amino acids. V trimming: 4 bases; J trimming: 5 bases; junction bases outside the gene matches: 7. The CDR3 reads CASSYWTGGSNEKLFF. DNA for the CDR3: TGTGCCAGCAGCTACTGGACAGGGGGTTCAAATGAAAAACTGTTTTTT.

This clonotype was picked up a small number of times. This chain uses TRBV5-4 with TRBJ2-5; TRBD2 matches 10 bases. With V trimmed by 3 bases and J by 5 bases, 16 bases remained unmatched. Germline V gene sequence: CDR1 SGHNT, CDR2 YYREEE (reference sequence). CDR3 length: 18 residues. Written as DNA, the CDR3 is TGTGCCAGCAGCTCCTCTTTTCGGGGAGCGGGAGGGCCGGAGACCCAGTACTTC. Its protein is CASSSSFRGAGGPETQYF.

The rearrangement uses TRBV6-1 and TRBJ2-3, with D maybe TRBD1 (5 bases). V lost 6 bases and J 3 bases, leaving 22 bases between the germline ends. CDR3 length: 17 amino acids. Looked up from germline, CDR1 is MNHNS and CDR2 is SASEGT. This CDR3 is CASRPSRQPEQTDTQYF. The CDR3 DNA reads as TGTGCCAGCAGACCCTCCCGACAGCCTGAACAGACAGATACGCAGTATTTT.

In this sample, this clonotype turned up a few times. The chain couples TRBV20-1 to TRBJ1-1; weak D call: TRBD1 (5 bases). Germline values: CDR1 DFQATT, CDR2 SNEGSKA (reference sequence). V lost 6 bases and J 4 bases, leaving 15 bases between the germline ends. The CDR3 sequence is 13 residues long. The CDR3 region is CSAGGGQVTEAFF. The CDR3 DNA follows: TGCAGTGCGGGAGGAGGACAAGTCACTGAAGCTTTCTTT.